This T cell receptor beta chain was sequenced in a study of T cell responses to AZD1222 COVID-19 vaccine. CDR3 length: 13 residues. The germline CDR1 and CDR2 sequences are MDHEN and SYDVKM. V was clipped by 3 bases and J by 3 bases, with 8 bases between them. Repertoires were generated with immunoSEQ multiplex PCR, while TCRdb's copy carries only in-frame clones and drops some. The profile shows about 160,000 clones, 92% of them singletons. This clonotype originated in an adult who received the AZD1222 COVID-19 vaccine. Source: peripheral blood, taken 28 days after the second AZD1222 dose. The chain is built from TRBV28 and TRBJ1-2, with D unresolved. The CDR3 bases are TGTGCCAGCAGTTTTACCGGGGACTATGGCTACACCTTC. Translation: CASSFTGDYGYTF.